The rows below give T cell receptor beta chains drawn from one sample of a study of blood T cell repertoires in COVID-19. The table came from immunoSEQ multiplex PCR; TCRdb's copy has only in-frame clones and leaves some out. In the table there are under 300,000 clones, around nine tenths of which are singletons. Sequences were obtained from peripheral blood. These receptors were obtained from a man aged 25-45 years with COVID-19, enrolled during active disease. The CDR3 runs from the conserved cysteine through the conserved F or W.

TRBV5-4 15 CASSRTSGNTGELFF
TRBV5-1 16 CASSLRLNSGANVLTF
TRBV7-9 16 CASSSGLARASYEQYF
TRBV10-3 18 CAIRPGQGKASNTGELFF
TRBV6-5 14 CASSYFGRTGELFF
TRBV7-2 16 CASSVYLGQGTDTQYF
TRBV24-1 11 CATSDGYGYTF
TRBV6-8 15 CASSYMGQPNTEAFF
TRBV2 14 CASTPGRATGEQYF
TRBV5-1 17 CASSLRADSPTNEKLFF
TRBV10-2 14 CASSVWWSVYGYTF
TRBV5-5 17 CASSAGTGSYSNQPQHF
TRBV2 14 CASTPGQGRGEQFF
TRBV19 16 CASSIDPGTGVGEQFF
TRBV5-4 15 CASSLSSTANYGYTF
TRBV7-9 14 CASSLEVESNGYTF
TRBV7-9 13 CASRTSGGYEQYF
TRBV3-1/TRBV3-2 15 CASSPVGQVDYGYTF